These T cell receptor beta chains were read from a single sample in a study of cytomegalovirus exposure and HLA in healthy donors. The assay was immunoSEQ multiplex PCR, and TCRdb's table has in-frame clones only and misses some. The sample contains around 180,000 clones, roughly three quarters of which appear only once. Sample: PBMCs. These receptors were taken from a woman in her fifties or sixties in good health and CMV-seropositive. Both conserved end residues are trimmed from each CDR3. Each record gives: J gene, clone size, V gene, CDR3 protein. Rows may omit the clone size; those that give it use once, few, many or a size class.

J: TRBJ2-7; size: .; V: TRBV27; CDR3: ASSLEGYEQY
J: TRBJ1-5; size: .; V: TRBV21-1; CDR3: ASSPWDKGQPQH
J: TRBJ1-4; size: few; V: TRBV6-6; CDR3: ASSLLTGPNEKLF
J: TRBJ2-3; size: .; V: TRBV7-3; CDR3: ASSHGTSGGTDTQY
J: TRBJ2-1; size: .; V: TRBV11-2; CDR3: ASSPEGVSYNEQF
J: TRBJ2-2; size: few; V: TRBV27; CDR3: ASSFLGTGNTGELF
J: TRBJ1-1; size: .; V: TRBV19; CDR3: ASSMARVANTEAF
J: TRBJ2-3; size: .; V: TRBV5-6; CDR3: ASSLLSSGRTDTQY
J: TRBJ2-2; size: .; V: TRBV11-2; CDR3: ASSSGGKGGELF
J: TRBJ1-2; size: .; V: TRBV5-1; CDR3: ASRSGQGDYGYT
J: TRBJ2-1; size: once; V: TRBV5-6; CDR3: ASSFNAGGGNEQF
J: TRBJ2-7; size: .; V: TRBV13; CDR3: ASSSSDSSYEQY
J: TRBJ2-7; size: .; V: TRBV9; CDR3: ASSVDGSYEQY
J: TRBJ1-6; size: .; V: TRBV5-6; CDR3: ASSSAGRGMDSPLH
J: TRBJ2-2; size: once; V: TRBV7-3; CDR3: ASSLAGGRSGELF
J: TRBJ2-5; size: .; V: TRBV9; CDR3: ASSADPGETQY
J: TRBJ1-5; size: .; V: TRBV5-1; CDR3: ASSLAGDSGQPQH
J: TRBJ1-1; size: .; V: TRBV23-1; CDR3: ASSPRQGTEAF
J: TRBJ2-3; size: .; V: TRBV18; CDR3: ASSPLAGSTDTQY
J: TRBJ1-2; size: .; V: TRBV5-1; CDR3: ASRPTGGGGIYGYT
J: TRBJ1-2; size: .; V: TRBV5-1; CDR3: ASSLEPGQNFYGYT
J: TRBJ1-5; size: .; V: TRBV6-1; CDR3: ASGMMGTAYQPQH
J: TRBJ2-7; size: few; V: TRBV11-2; CDR3: ASSSYRSSYEQY
J: TRBJ1-2; size: few; V: TRBV6-5; CDR3: ASRTGQGAGYGYT
J: TRBJ2-6; size: .; V: TRBV5-3; CDR3: ARSSAAGTPSGANVLT
J: TRBJ1-2; size: .; V: TRBV5-6; CDR3: ASSSRFMGPGGYGYT
J: TRBJ1-2; size: .; V: TRBV15; CDR3: ATSRDTSYGYT
J: TRBJ1-5; size: .; V: TRBV6-5; CDR3: ASSRGGTQH
J: TRBJ1-5; size: .; V: TRBV5-4; CDR3: ASSFGTGGILGSNQPQH
J: TRBJ2-7; size: .; V: TRBV11-2; CDR3: ASSFEGVTSNEQY
J: TRBJ1-3; size: .; V: TRBV28; CDR3: ASKRKGREPGNTIY
J: TRBJ1-1; size: .; V: TRBV5-4; CDR3: ASSSPPGVNTEAF
J: TRBJ1-2; size: .; V: TRBV2; CDR3: ASLGGRGYT
J: TRBJ2-5; size: .; V: TRBV5-1; CDR3: ASSSAAQETQY
J: TRBJ2-7; size: few; V: TRBV5-8; CDR3: ASSLAGDSGNEQY
J: TRBJ1-1; size: .; V: TRBV20-1; CDR3: SARPIIEAF
J: TRBJ1-5; size: .; V: TRBV6-6; CDR3: ASSYGDRGGNQPQH
J: TRBJ1-5; size: once; V: TRBV28; CDR3: ASSRTGYNQPQH
J: TRBJ1-1; size: .; V: TRBV28; CDR3: ASPEALGDTEAF
J: TRBJ1-2; size: .; V: TRBV5-8; CDR3: ASSMGGGYGYT
J: TRBJ1-4; size: .; V: TRBV2; CDR3: ASTKDRVGEKLF
J: TRBJ1-1; size: .; V: TRBV6-5; CDR3: ASSYSGQGLDTEAF
J: TRBJ2-5; size: .; V: TRBV7-8; CDR3: ASSLSRGPRETQY
J: TRBJ2-5; size: once; V: TRBV6-5; CDR3: ATYRGQETQY
J: TRBJ1-5; size: .; V: TRBV2; CDR3: ASTPDGQAGQPQH
J: TRBJ1-5; size: .; V: TRBV5-1; CDR3: ASSLAGGRWPQH
J: TRBJ2-3; size: .; V: TRBV19; CDR3: ASSIDGPLRGGTDTQY
J: TRBJ1-1; size: .; V: TRBV6-5; CDR3: ASSEQGDGTEAF
J: TRBJ2-7; size: .; V: TRBV5-1; CDR3: ASSPPGLAYEQY
J: TRBJ1-2; size: .; V: TRBV10-2; CDR3: ASSTGGAAAYGYT
J: TRBJ1-1; size: .; V: TRBV10-3; CDR3: AIGRGTELSEAF